These 8 T cell receptor beta chains originate from one sample sequenced in a study of PD-L1 blockade in urothelial cancer. This table comes from immunoSEQ multiplex PCR, and its TCRdb copy is limited to in-frame clones, with some not included. The table has 50,000 or so clones, roughly 82% seen once. Material: PBMCs, obtained around atezolizumab (anti-PD-L1) treatment. The origin of the receptors is a man aged 65 to 79 with urothelial cancer.

The chain uses TRBV7-2 and TRBJ2-3; 8 nucleotides agree with TRBD2. V lost 4 bases to trimming and J lost 4 bases; unmatched junction nucleotides: 4. Germline V gene lookup returns CDR1 SGHTA and CDR2 FQGNSA. The CDR3 totals 14 residues. In DNA, the CDR3 is TGTGCCAGCAGCTATGGACTAGCCGCAGATACGCAGTATTTT. It is translated as CASSYGLAADTQYF.

J is TRBJ2-1 and V is TRBV5-6; D ambiguous. Trimming cost V 0 bases and J 5 bases, with 9 bases left between them. The CDR3 loop spans 14 amino acids. The V gene's germline CDR1 is SGHDT and CDR2 YYEEEE. In DNA, the CDR3 is TGTGCCAGCAGCTTGGTCGAGACACACAATGAGCAGTTCTTC. Its translation: CASSLVETHNEQFF.

This clone was picked up one time. The chain links TRBV9 to TRBJ2-1, with D possibly matching TRBD2 (6 bases). Trimming took off 3 bases at V and 0 bases at J, with 13 bases between the two ends. In germline, CDR1 is SGDLS, CDR2 YYNGEE. This CDR3 comprises 16 residues. CDR3 nucleotide sequence: TGTGCCAGCAGCGCCCTAGCGTGGAACTCCTACAATGAGCAGTTCTTC. Its protein is CASSALAWNSYNEQFF.

This rearrangement joins TRBV10-2 to TRBJ1-2; D perhaps matches TRBD1 (6 bases). Trimming cost V 3 bases and J 4 bases, with 9 bases left between them. This CDR3 spans 13 amino acids. Germline V CDR1 and CDR2: WSHSY, SAAADI. The CDR3 DNA reads TGCGCCAGCAGTGAACAGGGAAGCTATGGCTACACCTTC. It yields the protein CASSEQGSYGYTF.

V and J are TRBV5-4 and TRBJ2-5; D may be TRBD1 (6 bases). CDR3 length: 14 residues. Germline V gene lookup returns CDR1 SGHNT and CDR2 YYREEE (reference sequence). Trimming left V 2 bases short and J 2 bases short, with 10 bases between. As DNA, the CDR3 is TGTGCCAGCAGCTTAGGGGGTAGGCAAGAGACCCAGTACTTC. Encoded protein: CASSLGGRQETQYF.

This clone has a single count. The rearrangement uses TRBV6-6 and TRBJ1-5; D remains ambiguous. CDR1 and CDR2 (germline): MNHNY, SVGAGI (reference sequence). The CDR3 contains 13 residues. Trimming cost V 2 bases and J 4 bases, with 6 bases left between them. The chain's CDR3 is CASSYQENQPQHF. The CDR3 nucleotides read TGTGCCAGCAGTTACCAGGAAAATCAGCCCCAGCATTTT.

The V and J genes are TRBV4-1 and TRBJ2-2, with TRBD2 identical over 7 bases. CDR1 and CDR2 (germline): MGHRA, YSYEKL. V lost 4 bases, J lost 5 bases, and 10 bases stayed unmatched. The CDR3 totals 16 residues. The CDR3, as DNA: TGCGCCAGCAGCCGGGCAAGCGACGGGGGGACCGGGGAGCTGTTTTTT. This translates into CASSRASDGGTGELFF.

This chain links TRBV7-9 with TRBJ2-6, with 7 bases matching TRBD1. Trimming at V came to 5 bases and at J to 0 bases, leaving 4 bases not matched to a gene. This CDR3 has 16 residues. CDR1 SEHNR and CDR2 FQNEAQ come from the germline V gene (reference sequence). The CDR3 here is CASSHTGVSGANVLTF. Here the CDR3 DNA reads TGTGCCAGCAGCCATACAGGGGTCTCTGGGGCCAACGTCCTGACTTTC. Drawing the rest from reference TRBV7-9 and TRBJ2-6, the complete variable domain is DTGVSQNPRHKITKRGQNVTFRCDPISEHNRLYWYRQTLGQGPEFLTYFQNEAQLEKSRLLSDRFSAERPKGSFSTLEIQRTEQGDSAMYLCASSHTGVSGANVLTFGAGSRLTVL.